This passage covers 27 T cell receptor beta chains from one sample sequenced in a study of metastatic and nonmetastatic thyroid tumors. All patients were treatment-naive before thyroid surgery. TCRdb reanalyzed the PCR reads via MiXCR. The profile shows fewer than 50,000 clones, roughly 15% of them singletons. Material for sequencing was blood. All receptors derive from a female donor with papillary thyroid cancer or a benign thyroid nodule (not recorded which). Some clones in this sample may be carry-over from other donors' samples.

This clone was seen repeatedly, ten times or more. This rearrangement joins TRBV12-5 to TRBJ1-4, with TRBD1 identical over 9 bases. The CDR3 is 17 residues long. The germline gives CDR1 LGHNT, CDR2 FRNRAP. The V gene end was trimmed by 1 base and the J gene end by 6 bases; junction bases not matched to a gene: 9. The CDR3 region is CASGLETFRDRDEKLFF. In DNA, the CDR3 is TGTGCTAGTGGTTTGGAGACCTTCCGGGACAGGGATGAAAAACTGTTTTTT.

This chain uses TRBV20-1 with TRBJ2-1; D might be TRBD2 (8 bases). Deletions cut 0 bases from V and 10 bases from J, with 16 bases between. Looked up from germline, CDR1 is DFQATT and CDR2 is SNEGSKA (reference sequence). The CDR3 spans 14 residues. The CDR3 spells CSAREVGRGQEQFF. CDR3 bases: TGCAGTGCTAGAGAGGTCGGGAGGGGACAGGAGCAGTTCTTC.

The CDR3 DNA follows: TGTGCCTTGGGACTAGCGGGGGAACCGAGCTCCTACGAGCAGTACTTC. It translates to CALGLAGEPSSYEQYF. The gene calls are TRBV30 and TRBJ2-7, with 14 nucleotides matching TRBD2. The CDR3 extends over 16 amino acids. Germline V gene data show CDR1 as GTSNPN and CDR2 as SVGIG (reference sequence). V lost 7 bases and J lost 0; bases outside the gene matches: 8.

This clone occurred a few times. Germline is not matched at one junction end, which may reflect a read error. This chain uses TRBV11-3 with TRBJ1-2, with D possibly TRBD1 on 5 matching bases. The germline CDR1 and CDR2 sequences are SGHNT and YENEEA. The CDR3 runs 13 residues. The CDR3 DNA sequence: TGTGCCGGCAGCTCGGGACTCCAGGATGGCTACACCTTC. Translated, it gives CAGSSGLQDGYTF. The entire variable domain, with the rest obtained from reference TRBV11-3 and TRBJ1-2, is as follows: EAGVVQSPRYKIIEKKQPVAFWCNPISGHNTLYWYLQNLGQGPELLIRYENEEAVDDSQLPKDRFSAERLKGVDSTLKIQPAELGDSAVYLCAGSSGLQDGYTFGSGTRLTVV.

The CDR3, as DNA: TGTGCCATCAGCCGGTACAGGGGGCTCGATGGCTACACCTTC. Translated, it gives CAISRYRGLDGYTF. The J gene is TRBJ1-2, the V gene TRBV10-3, with TRBD1 matching 9 bases. CDR3 length equals 14 residues. The germline V gene has CDR1 ENHRY and CDR2 SYGVKD. With 6 bases clipped from V and 6 bases from J, the junction kept 8 bases outside the gene matches.

The sample holds many counts of this clone. This chain connects TRBV29-1 to TRBJ1-1; D may be TRBD1 (5 bases). V was trimmed by 7 bases and J by 1 base, leaving 10 bases between them. The CDR3 covers 12 residues. Germline V CDR1 and CDR2: SQVTM, ANQGSEA. The CDR3 DNA follows: TGCAGCGCAATGCAGGGGAACACTGAAGCTTTCTTT. It codes for CSAMQGNTEAFF.

This clone has ten or more counts. The chain uses TRBV2 and TRBJ1-5, with 7 bases identical to TRBD1. Trimming took 7 bases from V and 5 from J; bases not matched to a gene: 8. CDR3 length: 14 amino acids. Per germline, CDR1 SNHLY and CDR2 FYNNEI. The CDR3 nucleotides read TGTGCCAGCAAGTTGGACAGGCGGTATCAGCCCCAGCATTTT. Translated, it gives CASKLDRRYQPQHF.

There are many counts of this clone. The chain employs TRBV5-1 and TRBJ2-3; 10 positions agree with TRBD2. In germline, CDR1 is SGHRS, CDR2 YFSETQ. CDR3 length equals 16 residues. V trimming: 1 base; J trimming: 2 bases; junction bases outside the gene matches: 4. The CDR3 sequence is CASSLTSGNPTDTQYF. The CDR3 DNA follows: TGCGCCAGCAGCTTGACTAGCGGGAACCCCACAGATACGCAGTATTTT.

Ten or more counts support this clone. The chain couples TRBV20-1 to TRBJ2-5; a weak D match, TRBD1 (6 bases). This CDR3 is 13 amino acids long. Germline values: CDR1 DFQATT, CDR2 SNEGSKA (reference sequence). Trimming took off 6 bases at V and 3 bases at J, with 14 bases between the two ends. The CDR3 DNA reads as TGCAGTGCCATCGACAGGCTAAAAGAGACCCAGTACTTC. Protein sequence: CSAIDRLKETQYF.

This chain links TRBV11-3 with TRBJ2-5; TRBD2 agrees at 8 bases. Germline assignment: CDR1 SGHNT and CDR2 YENEEA. Trimming at V came to 5 bases and at J to 5 bases, leaving 7 bases not matched to a gene. There are 14 residues in the CDR3. CDR3 residues: CASSPGLAGETQYF. DNA for the CDR3: TGTGCCAGCAGCCCCGGACTAGCCGGGGAGACCCAGTACTTC.

This clone was detected ten times or more. The chain joins TRBV5-1 to TRBJ1-4, with D hard to call. Germline assignment: CDR1 SGHRS and CDR2 YFSETQ. The CDR3 sequence is 15 residues long. Trimming took 4 bases from V and 8 from J, leaving 18 bases between them. In DNA, the CDR3 is TGCGCCAGCAGCCCTCCGACCTCCGACGGGGAAAAACTGTTTTTT. This translates into CASSPPTSDGEKLFF.

In its sample, this clone was seen many times. The chain uses TRBV5-1 and TRBJ2-3; 10 bases align to TRBD2. The germline CDR1 and CDR2 sequences are SGHRS and YFSETQ. CDR3 size: 18 residues. The V segment lost 0 bases and the J segment 5 bases; nucleotides outside the gene matches: 12. The CDR3 DNA reads TGCGCCAGCAGCTTGGGATCCAGCGGGAGGGCTCAGGAAGATACGCAGTATTTT. Residues: CASSLGSSGRAQEDTQYF.

About this clone: The junction shows a germline mismatch at one end, possibly a read error. The chain employs TRBV7-3 and TRBJ2-1; 11 positions agree with TRBD1. This CDR3 contains 15 residues. Germline V gives CDR1 SGHTA, CDR2 FQGTGA. The CDR3 sequence: CASSSARTGGNEQLF. The CDR3 coding sequence is TGTGCCAGCAGCTCCGCCAGGACAGGGGGCAATGAGCAGCTCTTC. Variable domain in full (rest from reference TRBV7-3 and TRBJ2-1): GAGVSQTPSNKVTEKGKYVELRCDPISGHTALYWYRQSLGQGPEFLIYFQGTGAADDSGLPNDRFFAVRPEGSVSTLKIQRTERGDSAVYLCASSSARTGGNEQLFGPGTRLTVL.

Comments on this clone: An end of the junction differs from the germline gene, which may be a read error. This chain joins TRBV24-1 and TRBJ2-7, with D maybe TRBD1 (5 bases). CDR1 KGHDR and CDR2 SFDVKD come from the germline V gene. This CDR3 region has 12 residues. DNA of the CDR3: TGTGCCACCAGGATACAGGCCTACGAGCAGTGCTTC. This codes for CATRIQAYEQCF.

A few counts support this clone. J is TRBJ2-1 and V is TRBV27; 9 nucleotides match TRBD2. This CDR3 has 16 residues. Germline V CDR1 and CDR2: MNHEY, SMNVEV (reference sequence). J lost 4 bases, V lost 5 bases, and 9 bases had no gene match. CDR3 sequence: CASSKLGGGAYNEQFF. Written as DNA, the CDR3 is TGTGCCAGCAGTAAATTAGGCGGGGGGGCTTACAATGAGCAGTTCTTC.

This clone was detected ten times or more. V is TRBV19 and J is TRBJ2-1, with TRBD2 matching over 7 bases. The germline V gene encodes CDR1 LNHDA and CDR2 SQIVND (reference sequence). After removal of 1 base from V and 7 bases from J, the junction contained 7 bases not matched to a gene. This CDR3 region has 15 residues. The CDR3 reads CASSIGSGPFNEQFF. CDR3 bases: TGTGCCAGTAGTATAGGTAGCGGGCCCTTTAATGAGCAGTTCTTC. Drawing the rest from reference TRBV19 and TRBJ2-1, the complete variable domain is DGGITQSPKYLFRKEGQNVTLSCEQNLNHDAMYWYRQDPGQGLRLIYYSQIVNDFQKGDIAEGYSVSREKKESFPLTVTSAQKNPTAFYLCASSIGSGPFNEQFFGPGTRLTVL.

This clone was picked up many times. The J gene is TRBJ2-7, the V gene TRBV12-3 or TRBV12-4; tentatively, D is TRBD2 (6 bases). Trimming shortened V by 1 base and J by 6 bases, and 16 bases separated the two germline ends. This CDR3 is built from 15 residues. The CDR3 nucleotides are TGTGCCAGCAGTTTAGAAGGGAGGACATTCGGCGAGCAGTACTTC. As protein: CASSLEGRTFGEQYF.

This clone was seen at least ten times. CDR3 loop: CASSQGQGGWDTEAFF. For the CDR3, the DNA is TGTGCCAGCAGCCAAGGGCAGGGGGGATGGGACACTGAAGCTTTCTTT. The gene calls are TRBV3-1 and TRBJ1-1, with 7 bases matching TRBD1. The trim removed 1 base at V and 3 bases at J, leaving 8 bases unmatched. Germline CDR1 and CDR2: LGHDT and YNNKEL (reference sequence). The CDR3 spans 16 residues. Together with reference TRBV3-1 and TRBJ1-1, the CDR3 gives the full variable domain: DTAVSQTPKYLVTQMGNDKSIKCEQNLGHDTMYWYKQDSKKFLKIMFSYNNKELIINETVPNRFSPKSPDKAHLNLHINSLELGDSAVYFCASSQGQGGWDTEAFFGQGTRLTVV.

This clone has a count of ten or more. This sequence joins TRBV4-2 and TRBJ2-3; D ambiguous. The CDR3 is made up of 13 amino acids. Germline V lookup: CDR1 LGHNA, CDR2 YNFKEQ. The V end was cut by 1 base, the J end by 4 bases, with 6 bases between. The CDR3, as DNA: TGTGCCAGCAGCCAAGGAAGGGCAGATACGCAGTATTTT. As protein: CASSQGRADTQYF.

This clone was counted many times. The chain carries TRBV19 and TRBJ1-3; 8 bases align to TRBD1. The germline V gene has CDR1 LNHDA and CDR2 SQIVND (reference sequence). The CDR3 has 16 residues. J was trimmed by 2 bases and V by 6 bases; bases with no gene match: 9. In nucleotides, the CDR3 is TGTGCCAGTAGACGACAGGGGATCATGGCTGGAAACACCATATATTTT. It codes for CASRRQGIMAGNTIYF.

This clone was seen a few times. The CDR3, as DNA: TGCGCCAGCAGTCCGGGACAGGGGACTCAAGAGACCCAGTACTTC. Translating gives CASSPGQGTQETQYF. The gene calls are TRBV10-1 and TRBJ2-5, with 10 bases fitting TRBD1. The V and J ends lost 5 bases and 2 bases, in that order; junction bases with no gene match: 5. The CDR3 sequence is 15 residues long. Per germline, CDR1 WNHNN and CDR2 SYGVQD (reference sequence).

The J gene is TRBJ2-2, the V gene TRBV5-1; D not resolved. Trimming removed 0 bases from V and 10 bases from J, with 16 bases in between. Germline V gene lookup returns CDR1 SGHRS and CDR2 YFSETQ. There are 15 residues in the CDR3. For the CDR3, the DNA is TGCGCCAGCAGCTTGGCCCTGGTTAACACCTTGGAGCTGTTTTTT. It codes for CASSLALVNTLELFF.

On this clone: The junction and the germline gene differ at one end; a read error may be behind it. The V call is TRBV20-1, the J call TRBJ1-1, with 7 nucleotides matching TRBD1. This CDR3 has 16 amino acids. CDR1 is DFQATT, CDR2 SNEGSKA, per germline (reference sequence). CDR3 DNA: TGCAGTGCTAGGGAAAGGGGGCCTACGGGGAACACTGAAGCTTTATTT. Protein sequence: CSARERGPTGNTEALF.

This chain connects TRBV6-1 to TRBJ1-6; D may be TRBD1 (6 bases). Deletions cut 6 bases from V and 7 bases from J, with 13 bases between. Germline V gene data show CDR1 as MNHNS and CDR2 as SASEGT. This CDR3 spans 14 amino acids. The CDR3 DNA follows: TGTGCCAGCAGGGCACAGGGTCTGAATTCACCCCTCCACTTT. This encodes CASRAQGLNSPLHF.

This rearrangement joins TRBV11-2 to TRBJ2-2; TRBD2 might be the D (6 bases). This CDR3 comprises 17 residues. Germline CDR1 is SGHAT and CDR2 is FQNNGV. Trimming stripped 5 bases from V and 2 bases from J, with 18 bases between. The DNA of the CDR3 is TGTGCCAGCAGCGAAAGGAGGGTCCCCCTAAACACCGGGGAGCTGTTTTTT. Encoded protein: CASSERRVPLNTGELFF.

Only a few counts were recorded for this clone. The V and J genes are TRBV28 and TRBJ1-2; D remains ambiguous. V was cut by 8 bases and J by 8 bases, with 18 bases left in between. The CDR3 spans 13 residues. Germline lookup yields CDR1 MDHEN and CDR2 SYDVKM. CDR3 DNA: TGTGCCAGCGATGCCAGTGTTAACCGAGGCTACACCTTC. Translating it yields CASDASVNRGYTF.

The genes are TRBV11-3 and TRBJ1-3; D is perhaps TRBD1 (5 bases). Trimming cost V 5 bases and J 4 bases, with 9 bases left between them. The length of the CDR3 is 13 residues. CDR1 and CDR2 from the germline V gene are SGHNT and YENEEA. In DNA, the CDR3 is TGTGCCAGCAGCGGGGGGTCCGGAAACACCATATATTTT. This translates into CASSGGSGNTIYF. Full variable domain (missing parts from reference TRBV11-3 and TRBJ1-3): EAGVVQSPRYKIIEKKQPVAFWCNPISGHNTLYWYLQNLGQGPELLIRYENEEAVDDSQLPKDRFSAERLKGVDSTLKIQPAELGDSAVYLCASSGGSGNTIYFGEGSWLTVV.